The 13 T cell receptor beta chains below were found in one sample sequenced in a study of blood T cell repertoires in COVID-19. Measured with immunoSEQ multiplex PCR; TCRdb has only the in-frame clones, and not every one. Among about 200,000 clones, approximately 90% were seen once, and the ten largest hold around 17%. The source material was peripheral blood. All receptors come from a man between 50 and 59 years old with COVID-19, enrolled during active disease.

The chain has TRBV19 and TRBJ2-3; D may be TRBD1 (5 bases). Germline assignment: CDR1 LNHDA and CDR2 SQIVND (reference sequence). The CDR3 contains 14 residues. The V end was cut by 6 bases, the J end by 0 bases, with 10 bases between. The CDR3 coding sequence is TGTGCCAGTAGCGACAGAACTAGCACAGATACGCAGTATTTT. It encodes CASSDRTSTDTQYF.

The chain links TRBV2 to TRBJ1-2; the D is unclear. V was clipped by 5 bases and J by 1 base, with 5 bases between them. In germline, CDR1 is SNHLY, CDR2 FYNNEI. The CDR3 length is 12 residues. The CDR3 protein is CASSTVNYGYTF. CDR3 bases: TGTGCCAGCAGTACAGTTAACTATGGCTACACCTTC.

The J gene is TRBJ2-7, the V gene TRBV19, with 8 bases matching TRBD2. CDR1 is LNHDA and CDR2 is SQIVND in the germline V gene (reference sequence). The junction had 10 bases not matched to a gene; V was cut back by 4 bases and J by 2 bases. This CDR3 comprises 16 residues. The CDR3 coding sequence is TGTGCCAGTAGTAGGGAAGCGGGAGCGGGGCCCTACGAGCAGTACTTC. Translation gives CASSREAGAGPYEQYF. Complete variable domain (other parts from reference TRBV19 and TRBJ2-7): DGGITQSPKYLFRKEGQNVTLSCEQNLNHDAMYWYRQDPGQGLRLIYYSQIVNDFQKGDIAEGYSVSREKKESFPLTVTSAQKNPTAFYLCASSREAGAGPYEQYFGPGTRLTVT.

This clone has a single count. This chain joins TRBV3-1 (or the pseudogene TRBV3-2) and TRBJ2-5, with 7 bases matching TRBD2. The trim removed 1 base at V and 3 bases at J, leaving 11 bases unmatched. CDR1 and CDR2 (germline): LGHDT, YNNKEL (reference sequence). The CDR3 contains 17 residues. The CDR3 nucleotides are TGTGCCAGCAGCCAAGCCGTTTTCAGGCTAGCGGAAGAGACCCAGTACTTC. It specifies CASSQAVFRLAEETQYF.

V usage is TRBV6-5 and J usage is TRBJ2-7; 7 bases align to TRBD1. The junction had 15 bases not matched to a gene; V was cut back by 6 bases and J by 7 bases. The CDR3 is 15 residues long. The germline V gene has CDR1 MNHEY and CDR2 SVGAGI. The CDR3 sequence is CASSPRTGADSEQYF. CDR3 in DNA: TGTGCCAGCAGCCCGAGGACAGGAGCGGATAGTGAGCAGTACTTC.

V gene TRBV28 combines with J gene TRBJ1-6; D uncertain. V lost 3 bases and J lost 6, with 18 bases in between. This CDR3 is 17 amino acids long. Germline CDR1 is MDHEN and CDR2 is SYDVKM. The CDR3 loop reads CASSFGPSGSGNSPLHF. The CDR3 DNA follows: TGTGCCAGCAGTTTCGGCCCCTCGGGGAGTGGTAATTCACCCCTCCACTTT.

This chain joins TRBV28 and TRBJ1-3; D is unresolved. The length of the CDR3 is 12 residues. Germline loops: CDR1 MDHEN, CDR2 SYDVKM. Trimming took 6 bases from V and 7 from J, leaving 10 bases between them. This CDR3 is CASRTLGNTIYF. For the CDR3, the DNA is TGTGCCAGCAGGACACTTGGTAACACCATATATTTT.

This chain uses TRBV3-1 (or the pseudogene TRBV3-2) with TRBJ1-5; possible D gene TRBD1, 5 bases. This CDR3 comprises 14 residues. Germline V gene lookup returns CDR1 LGHDT and CDR2 YNNKEL (reference sequence). Trimming left V 0 bases short and J 3 bases short, with 6 bases between. CDR3 in DNA: TGTGCCAGCAGCCAAGAAGGACACAATCAGCCCCAGCATTTT. Its protein is CASSQEGHNQPQHF.

The rearrangement links TRBV5-1 to TRBJ1-2; 8 positions match TRBD1. The CDR3 contains 13 residues. Looked up from germline, CDR1 is SGHRS and CDR2 is YFSETQ. After removal of 6 bases from V and 7 bases from J, the junction contained 8 bases not matched to a gene. The CDR3 sequence: CASNRDRLGGYTF. CDR3 DNA sequence: TGCGCCAGCAACCGGGACAGGTTAGGTGGCTACACCTTC.

DNA for the CDR3: TGTGCCAGCAGCCCTGACAGGAGCTCCTACGAGCAGTACTTC. Its protein product is CASSPDRSSYEQYF. The chain employs TRBV7-6 and TRBJ2-7; maybe TRBD1 (6 bases). Per germline, CDR1 SGHVS and CDR2 FNYEAQ. This CDR3 is built from 14 residues. Trimming pared 5 bases from V and 0 bases from J, leaving 11 bases between.

This chain joins TRBV7-9 and TRBJ1-1; maybe TRBD1 (6 bases). The CDR3 covers 17 residues. V was clipped by 0 bases and J by 0 bases, with 14 bases between them. CDR1 and CDR2 from the germline V gene are SEHNR and FQNEAQ (reference sequence). CDR3 region: CASSLALTGGMNTEAFF. The CDR3 nucleotides read TGTGCCAGCAGCTTAGCGTTGACAGGAGGCATGAACACTGAAGCTTTCTTT.

The sample holds one count of this clone. The rearrangement uses TRBV29-1 and TRBJ1-2, with D unclear. V gave up 3 bases and J gave up 6 bases, with 14 bases separating them. Germline V gene data show CDR1 as SQVTM and CDR2 as ANQGSEA. The CDR3 loop spans 13 amino acids. In nucleotides, the CDR3 is TGCAGCGTTGACGGTGGGAGGGCAGATGGCTACACCTTC. This encodes CSVDGGRADGYTF. Full variable domain (outside the CDR3, taken from reference TRBV29-1 and TRBJ1-2): SAVISQKPSRDICQRGTSLTIQCQVDSQVTMMFWYRQQPGQSLTLIATANQGSEATYESGFVIDKFPISRPNLTFSTLTVSNMSPEDSSIYLCSVDGGRADGYTFGSGTRLTVV.

DNA of the CDR3: TGCAGCGTCGGGGTTCAGGGGGCGGGATGGTTACTATGGGATGAGCAGTTCTTC. This translates into CSVGVQGAGWLLWDEQFF. J is TRBJ2-1 and V is TRBV29-1; TRBD1 aligns across 8 bases. Germline V CDR1 and CDR2: SQVTM, ANQGSEA. The CDR3 runs to 18 residues. The ends lost 6 bases at V and 8 bases at J; junction bases unmatched: 24.